This TCR beta chain was captured in a study of T cell responses to AZD1222 COVID-19 vaccine. The assay was immunoSEQ multiplex PCR, and TCRdb's table has in-frame clones only and misses some. The profile covers under 200,000 clones, with roughly 92% appearing a single time and approximately 1.5% taken by the ten largest. The sequence derives from an adult in good health. The sample in question was peripheral blood, obtained on day 0 of AZD1222 vaccination.

The DNA for the CDR3 is TGCGCCAGCAGCCTACAGGGAAGTAATACTGAAGCTTTCTTT. Protein: CASSLQGSNTEAFF. The rearrangement links TRBV5-1 to TRBJ1-1; possible D gene TRBD1, 6 bases. The CDR3 is 14 residues long. V lost 4 bases and J 5 bases, leaving 15 bases between the germline ends. Germline V gene sequence: CDR1 SGHRS, CDR2 YFSETQ.